Following are 23 T cell receptor beta chains from one sample sequenced in a study of blood T cell repertoires in COVID-19 (dated by TCRdb to about 2020). The library was made by the immunoSEQ multiplex PCR assay. Here the immuneACCESS table is served through TCRdb, limited to in-frame sequences with V and J called. Missing clones are a known gap in these copies; in checked studies unresolved V genes cover under half, and the rest lacks a known reason. This sample has about 210,000 clones in its table, and about 89% of those were observed once. The top ten constitute about 5% of the sample. The sample taken for sequencing was peripheral blood. The source of these receptors is a woman between 40 and 55 years old with acute or convalescent COVID-19.

This clone has just a few counts. The V and J genes are TRBV12-3 or TRBV12-4 and TRBJ1-2, with D perhaps TRBD1 (5 bases). The CDR3 consists of 12 residues. Trimming stripped 2 bases from V and 14 bases from J, with 15 bases between. In DNA, the CDR3 is TGTGCCAGCAGTTTACCCCAGGGCCCCTTGACCTTC. As protein: CASSLPQGPLTF.

The genes are TRBV4-1 and TRBJ1-2; a weak D match, TRBD1 (5 bases). This CDR3 spans 13 amino acids. Germline V gene sequence: CDR1 MGHRA, CDR2 YSYEKL. V was trimmed by 4 bases and J by 7 bases, leaving 13 bases between them. The CDR3 region is CASSLFQGLGYTF. In nucleotides, the CDR3 is TGCGCCAGCAGCCTATTCCAGGGACTTGGCTACACCTTC.

This clone was counted a few times. V and J are TRBV20-1 and TRBJ1-4, with 8 bases that match TRBD1. V was pared by 3 bases and J by 5 bases, with 8 bases of the junction left unmatched. Per germline, CDR1 DFQATT and CDR2 SNEGSKA (reference sequence). This CDR3 is built from 15 residues. CDR3 DNA: TGCAGTGCTAGTCTTAACGGACAGGGCAATGAAAAACTGTTTTTT. It yields the protein CSASLNGQGNEKLFF.

This rearrangement joins TRBV9 to TRBJ2-2, with TRBD2 matching 13 bases. The CDR3 consists of 19 residues. The V segment lost 4 bases and the J segment 0 bases; nucleotides outside the gene matches: 9. Germline CDR1 and CDR2: SGDLS and YYNGEE. The CDR3 DNA reads TGTGCCAGCAGCCCACTAGCGGGGGGGACCCACGCGAACACCGGGGAGCTGTTTTTT. Translating it yields CASSPLAGGTHANTGELFF.

The chain recombines TRBV7-8 with TRBJ1-2; D unresolved. CDR3 size: 14 residues. V was shortened by 5 bases and J by 2 bases, with 12 bases between the two germline ends. CDR1 and CDR2 (germline): SGHVS, FQNEAQ. CDR3 coding DNA: TGTGCCAGCAGCCCCATCCCGGGGAACTATGGCTACACCTTC. This encodes CASSPIPGNYGYTF.

The rearrangement uses TRBV10-3 and TRBJ2-5; perhaps TRBD2 as D (6 bases). The CDR3 has 12 residues. Germline CDR1 reads ENHRY; CDR2 reads SYGVKD. The V end lost 10 bases, the J end lost 1 base, and 10 bases lay between the germline ends. CDR3 protein: CASRDSQETQYF. The CDR3 DNA sequence: TGTGCCAGCCGGGACTCCCAAGAGACCCAGTACTTC.

The V gene is TRBV6-6, the J gene TRBJ1-5; D remains ambiguous. From germline, CDR1 is MNHNY and CDR2 SVGAGI (reference sequence). The CDR3 loop spans 14 amino acids. Trimming removed 2 bases at V and 3 bases at J, with 8 bases between. CDR3 sequence reads: CASSYGEDNQPQHF. The CDR3 DNA follows: TGTGCCAGCAGTTACGGGGAGGACAATCAGCCCCAGCATTTT.

The chain recombines TRBV29-1 with TRBJ1-3; D remains ambiguous. The germline gives CDR1 SQVTM, CDR2 ANQGSEA. V shed 7 bases and J shed 4 bases, with 17 bases lying between them. CDR3 size: 14 residues. The CDR3: CSGALWQRGNTIYF. CDR3 in DNA: TGCAGCGGTGCGTTATGGCAGCGGGGAAACACCATATATTTT. Together with reference TRBV29-1 and TRBJ1-3, the CDR3 gives the full variable domain: SAVISQKPSRDICQRGTSLTIQCQVDSQVTMMFWYRQQPGQSLTLIATANQGSEATYESGFVIDKFPISRPNLTFSTLTVSNMSPEDSSIYLCSGALWQRGNTIYFGEGSWLTVV.

This chain joins TRBV7-2 and TRBJ1-2, with TRBD1 matching over 9 bases. Trimming took 3 bases from V and 4 from J; bases not matched to a gene: 9. In germline, CDR1 is SGHTA, CDR2 FQGNSA. CDR3 length: 16 amino acids. CDR3 in DNA: TGTGCCAGCAGCTTCGCTCCGGGACAGGGAGGCTATGGCTACACCTTC. It is translated as CASSFAPGQGGYGYTF. The full variable domain, rest sourced from reference TRBV7-2 and TRBJ1-2, is GAGVSQSPSNKVTEKGKDVELRCDPISGHTALYWYRQSLGQGLEFLIYFQGNSAPDKSGLPSDRFSAERTGGSVSTLTIQRTQQEDSAVYLCASSFAPGQGGYGYTFGSGTRLTVV.

This clone occurred a few times. V and J are TRBV30 and TRBJ1-4, with a possible D match to TRBD1 (5 bases). CDR1 GTSNPN and CDR2 SVGIG come from the germline V gene (reference sequence). CDR3 size: 14 residues. Trimming removed 0 bases from V and 7 bases from J, with 12 bases in between. This CDR3 is CAWSVSGRGEKLFF. Written as DNA, the CDR3 is TGTGCCTGGAGTGTATCGGGGAGGGGTGAAAAACTGTTTTTT.

This sequence joins TRBV10-3 and TRBJ2-1; 14 nucleotides align to TRBD2. Germline V gene data show CDR1 as ENHRY and CDR2 as SYGVKD. The CDR3 covers 16 residues. V lost 3 bases and J lost 6; bases outside the gene matches: 4. The CDR3 DNA reads TGTGCCATCAGTGACTACGGACTAGCGGGGGGCAATGAGCAGTTCTTC. As protein: CAISDYGLAGGNEQFF.

This chain uses TRBV4-1 with TRBJ1-2; D not resolved. This CDR3 region has 14 residues. Trimming took 3 bases from V and 4 from J, leaving 12 bases between them. The V gene's germline CDR1 is MGHRA and CDR2 YSYEKL. The CDR3 loop reads CASSQFGFAYGYTF. The CDR3 DNA follows: TGCGCCAGCAGCCAGTTCGGGTTTGCCTATGGCTACACCTTC.

DNA of the CDR3: TGTGCCAGCAGCCCAAAGACAGGGTACCACAATGAGCAGTTCTTC. It yields the protein CASSPKTGYHNEQFF. The genes are TRBV7-6 and TRBJ2-1; 7 positions match TRBD1. This CDR3 spans 15 amino acids. CDR1 and CDR2 (germline): SGHVS, FNYEAQ. With 5 bases clipped from V and 5 bases from J, the junction kept 9 bases outside the gene matches.

This clone appeared a few times. The chain carries TRBV24-1 and TRBJ2-5; 7 bases line up with TRBD1. Germline values: CDR1 KGHDR, CDR2 SFDVKD. The V gene end was trimmed by 5 bases and the J gene end by 3 bases; junction bases not matched to a gene: 2. The CDR3 has 13 residues. CDR3 sequence: CATSGGGEETQYF. The CDR3 DNA sequence: TGTGCCACCAGTGGAGGGGGCGAAGAGACCCAGTACTTC.

The chain recombines TRBV7-9 with TRBJ2-1; 8 bases match TRBD2. The CDR3 loop spans 15 amino acids. Germline assignment: CDR1 SEHNR and CDR2 FQNEAQ (reference sequence). V trimming: 4 bases; J trimming: 7 bases; junction bases outside the gene matches: 9. The chain's CDR3 is CASSYTGGIRNEQFF. CDR3 DNA: TGTGCCAGCAGCTACACGGGGGGGATTAGGAATGAGCAGTTCTTC. The entire variable domain, with the rest obtained from reference TRBV7-9 and TRBJ2-1, is as follows: DTGVSQNPRHKITKRGQNVTFRCDPISEHNRLYWYRQTLGQGPEFLTYFQNEAQLEKSRLLSDRFSAERPKGSFSTLEIQRTEQGDSAMYLCASSYTGGIRNEQFFGPGTRLTVL.

The CDR3 region is CATRPGTGVGEQYV. Written as DNA, the CDR3 is TGTGCCACCAGGCCCGGGACAGGGGTAGGCGAGCAGTACGTC. The chain uses TRBV24-1 and TRBJ2-7; 10 bases map to TRBD1. The germline CDR1 and CDR2 sequences are KGHDR and SFDVKD. V dropped 7 bases and J dropped 6; count of bases not matched to a gene: 8. This CDR3 region has 14 residues.

J is TRBJ2-3 and V is TRBV28; 13 bases align to TRBD2. CDR3 size: 18 residues. CDR1 is MDHEN and CDR2 is SYDVKM in the germline V gene. With 5 bases clipped from V and 1 base from J, the junction kept 9 bases outside the gene matches. The chain's CDR3 is CASSPQLGLAGRTDTQYF. The CDR3 nucleotides read TGTGCCAGCAGTCCTCAGCTGGGACTAGCGGGACGCACAGATACGCAGTATTTT.

The chain uses TRBV6-4 and TRBJ1-2; 12 bases fit TRBD1. Germline-derived CDR1 and CDR2 are MRHNA and SNTAGT. The V gene end was trimmed by 6 bases and the J gene end by 3 bases; junction bases not matched to a gene: 5. The CDR3 length is 15 residues. Here the CDR3 reads CASRAGTGGDYGYTF. CDR3 coding DNA: TGTGCCAGCAGAGCCGGGACAGGGGGCGACTATGGCTACACCTTC.

This chain uses TRBV19 with TRBJ1-4; 8 bases match TRBD1. Germline CDR1 is LNHDA and CDR2 is SQIVND (reference sequence). V lost 3 bases to trimming and J lost 7 bases; unmatched junction nucleotides: 10. The CDR3 loop spans 16 amino acids. The CDR3 region is CASSMGGTGRSEKLFF. CDR3 DNA: TGTGCCAGTAGTATGGGGGGGACAGGAAGGAGTGAAAAACTGTTTTTT. Filled out from reference TRBV19 and TRBJ1-4, the complete variable domain reads DGGITQSPKYLFRKEGQNVTLSCEQNLNHDAMYWYRQDPGQGLRLIYYSQIVNDFQKGDIAEGYSVSREKKESFPLTVTSAQKNPTAFYLCASSMGGTGRSEKLFFGSGTQLSVL.

This clone was counted only a few times. The chain employs TRBV3-1 (or the pseudogene TRBV3-2) and TRBJ1-6; 9 bases fit TRBD1. The CDR3 loop spans 12 amino acids. After removal of 9 bases from V and 8 bases from J, the junction contained 2 bases not matched to a gene. The germline V gene has CDR1 LGHDT and CDR2 YNNKEL (reference sequence). CDR3 protein: CARDRGYSPLHF. The CDR3 DNA reads as TGTGCCAGGGACAGGGGTTATTCACCCCTCCACTTT.

This clone has just one count. This chain connects TRBV19 to TRBJ2-3, with 7 nucleotides matching TRBD1. Germline lookup yields CDR1 LNHDA and CDR2 SQIVND (reference sequence). J lost 0 bases, V lost 10 bases, and 10 bases had no gene match. The CDR3 covers 15 residues. For the CDR3, the DNA is TGTGCCATACAGTCTGGGACAGATAGCACAGATACGCAGTATTTT. Protein sequence: CAIQSGTDSTDTQYF.

The chain recombines TRBV21-1 with TRBJ1-1. TRBV21-1 counts as a pseudogene. The CDR3 totals 14 residues. CDR3 residues: CASSPGRVNTEAFF. In DNA form, the CDR3 reads TGTGCCAGCAGCCCCGGGAGGGTGAACACTGAAGCTTTCTTT.

On this clone: At one of its ends the junction is not consistent with the germline gene, which may arise from a read error. The genes are TRBV29-1 and TRBJ1-1, with D tentatively TRBD1 (5 bases). The V gene's germline CDR1 is SQVTM and CDR2 ANQGSEA. The CDR3 covers 16 residues. CDR3: CSVVGVVSRTNAEAFF. In nucleotides, the CDR3 is TGCAGCGTTGTAGGGGTCGTGTCCAGGACGAACGCTGAAGCTTTCTTT.